The rows below give T cell receptor beta chains drawn from one sample of a study of long-term antiretroviral therapy in people with HIV. Sequenced by immunoSEQ multiplex PCR; TCRdb stores in-frame clones only, minus some. The data contain about 50,000 clones, roughly 80% of them singletons. Source: unsorted PBMCs, taken 0.8 years after starting antiretroviral therapy. These receptors all come from a woman aged 18-29 years with HIV. The CDR3 runs from the conserved cysteine through the conserved F or W. The D gene is left open where the match is weak. The listing skips clone size in some rows; elsewhere it reads once, few, many or a size class.

V	size	J	D	CDR3	DNA
TRBV5-1	.	TRBJ1-4	TRBD1	CASSLGDRGGEKLFF	TGCGCCAGCAGCCTTGGGGACAGGGGAGGGGAAAAACTGTTTTTT
TRBV5-1	.	TRBJ2-1	.	CASSLGTGSYNEQFF	TGCGCCAGCAGCTTGGGCACTGGATCATACAATGAGCAGTTCTTC
TRBV28	few	TRBJ2-7	.	CASRTNSYEQYF	TGTGCCAGCCGGACAAATTCCTACGAGCAGTACTTC
TRBV27	.	TRBJ1-2	TRBD1	CASREVGTRTGKYGYTF	TGTGCCAGCAGGGAAGTCGGTACGAGGACAGGCAAATATGGCTACACCTTC
TRBV28	.	TRBJ1-5	.	CASSFNDRRRQLTDSNQPQHF	TGTGCCAGCAGTTTTAATGACAGGAGGAGACAGTTGACTGATAGCAATCAGCCCCAGCATTTT
TRBV15	few	TRBJ2-1	.	CATSRDPAGYGEQFF	TGTGCCACCAGCAGAGACCCCGCCGGTTACGGTGAGCAGTTCTTC
TRBV7-9	.	TRBJ1-5	.	CASTFGGNQPQHF	TGTGCCAGCACCTTTGGCGGCAATCAGCCCCAGCATTTT
TRBV7-3	once	TRBJ2-6	.	CASSLSAAGANVLTF	TGTGCCAGCAGCTTATCCGCCGCCGGGGCCAACGTCCTGACTTTC
TRBV4-2	.	TRBJ2-1	.	CASSRGFYNEQFF	TGTGCCAGCAGCCGGGGATTCTACAATGAGCAGTTCTTC
TRBV4-1	.	TRBJ2-7	.	CASSLGQTLSYEQYF	TGCGCCAGCAGCCTAGGACAGACCCTCTCCTACGAGCAGTACTTC